This T cell receptor (beta chain) was sequenced in a study of shared clonotypes between healthy human individuals. Study context: Researchers assigned three CD4 naive, three CD4 memory, two CD8 naive and one CD8 memory plate to each donor. Study conclusions and caveats: Naive subsets typically showed greater estimated richness than memory subsets.

The assay was immunoSEQ multiplex PCR, and TCRdb's table has in-frame clones only and misses some. The data contain roughly 2.2 million clones, approximately 93% of them seen just once; the ten biggest clones take up under 0.45%. In regard to this clone: What it binds is unknown.

V trimming: 4 bases; J trimming: 6 bases; junction bases outside the gene matches: 6. CDR1 and CDR2 from the germline V gene are MDHEN and SYDVKM. CDR3 length: 15 amino acids. Sequenced material: naive CD4+ T cells from PBMCs. As for subset: CD45RA+ positively selected. V and J are TRBV28 and TRBJ2-2; 9 bases are shared with TRBD2. The receptor was derived from a man aged 18 to 29 in good health. Some clones in this sample may be carry-over from other donors' samples. The CDR3 region has the DNA TGTGCCAGCAGTTCCTTTGCGGGAGGGGCCGGGGAGCTGTTTTTT. It codes for CASSSFAGGAGELFF.